This T cell receptor beta chain was profiled in a study of cytomegalovirus exposure and HLA in healthy donors. Study-wide results and caveats: Follow-up analysis later connected one missense variant in DCLRE1C with trimming of TCR beta V- and J-genes.

The germline CDR1 and CDR2 sequences are ENHRY and SYGVKD. The V and J ends lost 4 bases and 4 bases respectively, with 7 bases between them. CDR3 size: 12 residues. For this clone: The antigen remains unidentified.

Primers included in the PCR were 60 Vbeta and 13 Jbeta primers. The assay was immunoSEQ multiplex PCR, and TCRdb's table has in-frame clones only and misses some. The sample carries 130,000 or so clones, 73% recorded once. This rearrangement joins TRBV10-3 to TRBJ1-1; D gene uncertain. Sequencing input: PBMCs. The TCR comes from a woman in her thirties or forties in good health and CMV-seropositive. The CDR3 nucleotides read TGTGCCATCAGTGCTTTCGGCACTGAAGCTTTCTTT. Its translation is CAISAFGTEAFF.